Given below is one T cell receptor beta chain in context. The data were taken from a study of blood T cells in healthy people across ages. PCR was performed a second time for about 6 to 12 cycles using a sample-barcoded 5' primer and a J-beta primer mix. Every cDNA was tagged by a template-switch adaptor with 12 random nucleotides. MiXCR, run by TCRdb on the 5' RACE reads, gives a single entry per CDR3 protein. The repertoire has 1.4 million to 1.5 million distinct CDR3 sequences, 42% of them found once; the top ten carry 6.5% to 10%. Germline CDR1 and CDR2: SGHTA and FQGNSA. The CDR3 is 16 amino acids. V shed 3 bases and J 1 base; nucleotides not matched to a gene: 7. The sample, about 10 milliliters of peripheral blood, was drawn from each donor.

The TCR originated in a woman younger than 35 in good health. The rearrangement uses TRBV7-2 and TRBJ1-2, with 8 bases fitting TRBD1. The sequenced sample consisted of blood. The CDR3 here is CASSFRQGRLNYGYTF. For the CDR3, the DNA is TGTGCCAGCAGCTTTAGACAGGGGCGACTTAACTATGGCTACACCTTC.